Shown below are 14 T cell receptor beta chains from a single sample sequenced in a study of response to subunit inactivated influenza vaccine. TCRdb re-called the RT-PCR reads with MiXCR, one entry per CDR3 protein. The sample contains around 750,000 distinct CDR3 sequences, around 21% of which appear only once. The specimen comprised PBMCs from blood, sampled 5 days after vaccination. These receptors originate from a man in his fifties who received an inactivated influenza vaccine.

This clonotype was recorded a few times. This chain connects TRBV12-3 or TRBV12-4 to TRBJ2-5; 8 bases align to TRBD2. After removal of 7 bases from V and 5 bases from J, the junction contained 12 bases not matched to a gene. CDR3 size: 15 residues. The CDR3 bases are TGTGCCAGCACCACGATAGGACTAGCACGCGAGACCCAGTACTTC. Translated, it gives CASTTIGLARETQYF.

This clonotype was detected only a few times. CDR3 protein: CATTTDSNQPQHF. CDR3 nucleotides: TGTGCCACCACGACAGATAGCAATCAGCCCCAGCATTTT. V and J are TRBV10-3 and TRBJ1-5, with a possible D match to TRBD1 (5 bases). The germline CDR1 and CDR2 sequences are ENHRY and SYGVKD. V lost 10 bases, J lost 0 bases, and 10 bases lay in between. The CDR3 loop spans 13 amino acids.

This sequence joins TRBV12-3 or TRBV12-4 and TRBJ2-5; the match to TRBD2 covers 7 bases. The V gene end was trimmed by 5 bases and the J gene end by 7 bases; junction bases not matched to a gene: 7. The CDR3 has 13 amino acids. CDR3 bases: TGTGCCAGCAGTACCCAAACGGGAGGGACCCAGTACTTC. Translation gives CASSTQTGGTQYF.

This clonotype appeared a few times. The genes are TRBV7-2 and TRBJ1-1; perhaps TRBD1 as D (6 bases). The CDR3 runs to 13 residues. Deletions cut 2 bases from V and 8 bases from J, with 12 bases between. The germline V gene encodes CDR1 SGHTA and CDR2 FQGNSA. This CDR3 is CASSLRQAREAFF. The CDR3 coding sequence is TGTGCCAGCAGCTTACGACAGGCGAGGGAAGCTTTCTTT.

This chain uses TRBV5-1 with TRBJ1-3, with a weak D call TRBD1 (6 bases). The CDR3 has 14 residues. The ends were cut back, 4 bases at V and 5 bases at J, with 13 bases in the middle. Germline lookup yields CDR1 SGHRS and CDR2 YFSETQ. In DNA, the CDR3 is TGCGCCAGCAGCACACAGGGTCGGAGAAACACCATATATTTT. Its translation: CASSTQGRRNTIYF.

This clonotype was seen a handful of times. The genes are TRBV7-2 and TRBJ2-7; 12 bases are a match to TRBD2. The ends lost 0 bases at V and 2 bases at J; junction bases unmatched: 14. Germline values: CDR1 SGHTA, CDR2 FQGNSA. The CDR3 spans 20 residues. DNA of the CDR3: TGTGCCAGCAGCTTAGCGGGAGGCACTAGCGGGGGGAAGGGGCCCTACGAGCAGTACTTC. This sequence encodes CASSLAGGTSGGKGPYEQYF.

This chain uses TRBV12-3 or TRBV12-4 with TRBJ2-1; D might be TRBD1 or TRBD2, each matching 5 bases. Trimming shortened V by 6 bases and J by 6 bases, and 12 bases separated the two germline ends. This CDR3 has 13 amino acids. The CDR3 reads CASSVGEFNEQFF. CDR3 nucleotide sequence: TGTGCCAGCAGCGTAGGGGAGTTCAATGAGCAGTTCTTC.

The J gene is TRBJ2-7, the V gene TRBV20-1; D gene uncertain. CDR1 DFQATT and CDR2 SNEGSKA come from the germline V gene (reference sequence). The CDR3 runs 15 residues. The V end lost 0 bases, the J end lost 4 bases, and 16 bases lay between the germline ends. CDR3 sequence reads: CSARDYTPGQYEQYF. DNA for the CDR3: TGCAGTGCTAGAGATTACACTCCCGGGCAATACGAGCAGTACTTC.

This clonotype has just a few counts. The chain has TRBV6-1 and TRBJ2-5, with TRBD1 matching over 8 bases. The J segment lost 5 bases and the V segment lost 6 bases, leaving 8 bases of the junction unmatched. The CDR3 is made up of 14 amino acids. Germline CDR1 and CDR2: MNHNS and SASEGT. The CDR3 region is CASSPTGGVETQYF. The DNA for the CDR3 is TGTGCCAGCAGCCCTACAGGGGGAGTGGAGACCCAGTACTTC.

J is TRBJ2-7 and V is TRBV4-1, with TRBD1 identical over 8 bases. Germline CDR1 and CDR2: MGHRA and YSYEKL. V shed 4 bases, J shed 5 bases, and the junction held 7 bases outside the gene matches. The CDR3 runs 14 residues. CDR3 region: CASSLRTGINEQYF. The CDR3 DNA reads TGCGCCAGCAGCCTACGGACAGGGATCAACGAGCAGTACTTC.

This clonotype was seen only a few times. This CDR3 reads CASSFHRGEIADTQYF. The DNA for the CDR3 is TGTGCCAGCAGCTTCCACAGGGGGGAAATTGCAGATACGCAGTATTTT. V is TRBV7-6 and J is TRBJ2-3; TRBD1 aligns across 8 bases. This CDR3 has 16 amino acids. With V trimmed by 3 bases and J by 4 bases, 9 bases remained unmatched. Germline loops: CDR1 SGHVS, CDR2 FNYEAQ. The full variable domain, with the rest looked up from reference TRBV7-6 and TRBJ2-3, is GAGVSQSPRYKVTKRGQDVALRCDPISGHVSLYWYRQALGQGPEFLTYFNYEAQQDKSGLPNDRFSAERPEGSISTLTIQRTEQRDSAMYRCASSFHRGEIADTQYFGPGTRLTVL.

The gene calls are TRBV24-1 and TRBJ2-5; TRBD1 matches at 7 bases. Germline CDR1 and CDR2: KGHDR and SFDVKD. The trim removed 5 bases at V and 4 bases at J, leaving 9 bases unmatched. This CDR3 spans 15 amino acids. CDR3 sequence (DNA): TGTGCCACCAGTGGTGTGGACAGGTTTGGAGAGACCCAGTACTTC. The encoded protein is CATSGVDRFGETQYF.

The chain couples TRBV6-1 to TRBJ2-3; D might be TRBD1 (6 bases). CDR3 length equals 15 residues. Germline assignment: CDR1 MNHNS and CDR2 SASEGT. V was clipped by 4 bases and J by 0 bases, with 11 bases between them. The CDR3 here is CASSGGQLSTDTQYF. The DNA for the CDR3 is TGTGCCAGCAGTGGGGGACAACTTAGCACAGATACGCAGTATTTT.

The gene calls are TRBV24-1 and TRBJ2-6; 7 nucleotides line up with TRBD1. The CDR3 consists of 17 residues. The J segment lost 1 base and the V segment lost 6 bases, leaving 8 bases of the junction unmatched. The germline V gene encodes CDR1 KGHDR and CDR2 SFDVKD. CDR3 DNA sequence: TGTGCCACCAGTCAGGGGGACAGATTATCTGGGGCCAACGTCCTGACTTTC. This encodes CATSQGDRLSGANVLTF.